Sequencing of this TCR beta chain was carried out in a study of chemoradiotherapy in HPV16-positive cancers. The table came from immunoSEQ multiplex PCR; TCRdb's copy has only in-frame clones and leaves some out. The table includes about 7,800 clones, roughly four fifths detected once. V lost 1 base and J 0 bases, leaving 10 bases between the germline ends. The CDR3 extends over 15 amino acids. Germline V gene lookup returns CDR1 SGHTA and CDR2 FQGNSA. This chain connects TRBV7-2 to TRBJ2-7; no clear D gene. This sample comprised blood, obtained from a patient who underwent chemoradiotherapy. The TCR was taken from a human donor with HPV-associated anogenital cancer. CDR3 bases: TGTGCCAGCAGCTTAGGTTCCCACAGCTCCTACGAGCAGTACTTC. Encoded protein: CASSLGSHSSYEQYF.